One and the same sample provided the 28 T cell receptor beta chains below, sequenced in a study of tissue T cells after allogeneic stem cell transplantation. Produced via immunoSEQ multiplex PCR; TCRdb's table is partial and in-frame only. The table lists 7,500 to 10,000 clones, under 55% of them singletons. This sample's time point: mouse harvest day 7 after allogeneic transplant. Each mouse received 10^7 T-cell-depleted marrow cells plus 10^6 splenic CD5+ T cells by tail vein. Material for sequencing was gut tissue. These TCRs come from a female BALB/c mouse given C57BL/6 T cells with graft-versus-host disease after an allogeneic hematopoietic cell transplant.

With respect to this clone: Gene labels here are mouse ones. The covered CDR3 bases are TGTGCCAGCAGTCCTGGGGTCCCGGACACCCAGTAC. Protein sequence: CASSPGVPDTQY. The whole CDR3 region reads CASSPGVPDTQYF. The gene calls are TRBV14 and TRBJ2-5; D is perhaps TRBD2 (6 bases). With the read ending 1 residue before the CDR3 end, the germline J gene is used to fill in that end. The germline V and J ends were trimmed by 4 bases and 6 bases, with 12 bases remaining between them. CDR1 and CDR2 (germline): SGHDT, FRDEAV. The CDR3 length is 13 residues.

By frequency in the sample, this clone is large. Mouse names are used for the genes. The CDR3 end is not reached by the read, which stops 1 residue before it; the germline J gene fills it in. The chain employs TRBV26 and TRBJ2-7; 12 bases line up with TRBD2. From germline, CDR1 is KGHPV and CDR2 FQNQEV (reference sequence). The CDR3 is 13 amino acids. Germline trimming cut 8 bases from V and 7 bases from J; bases unmatched to any gene: 6. The CDR3 sequence: CASRDWGDREQYF. The sequenced CDR3 bases are TGTGCCAGCCGGGACTGGGGGGATCGGGAACAGTAC. The entire variable domain, with the rest obtained from reference TRBV26 and TRBJ2-7, is as follows: NSKVIQTPRYLVKGQGQKAKMRCIPEKGHPVVFWYQQNKNNEFKFLINFQNQEVLQQIDMTEKRFSAECPSNSPCSLEIQSSEAGDSALYLCASRDWGDREQYFGPGTRLTVL.

This clone was counted a few times. Gene names and germline match the mouse. The observed sequence ends 1 residue before the CDR3 terminus, with the missing tail filled in from the germline J gene. This sequence joins TRBV26 and TRBJ1-3, with 7 bases matching TRBD1. The junction had 3 bases not matched to a gene; V was cut back by 4 bases and J by 0 bases. Germline loops: CDR1 KGHPV, CDR2 FQNQEV (reference sequence). The CDR3 spans 15 residues. The CDR3: CASSPGQNSGNTLYF. The DNA read from the CDR3 is TGTGCCAGCAGTCCGGGACAGAATTCTGGAAATACGCTCTAT.

On this clone itself: Gene names are mouse gene names. The read terminates 1 residue ahead of where the CDR3 ends, so the germline J gene completes it. V usage is TRBV13-2 and J usage is TRBJ2-3; TRBD2 aligns across 8 bases. CDR1 is NNHNN and CDR2 is SYGAGS in the germline V gene (reference sequence). Trimming removed 3 bases from V and 0 bases from J; junction bases left unmatched: 6. The CDR3 loop spans 16 amino acids. CDR3 bases read: TGTGCCAGCGGTGTTCATACTGGGGGTAGTGCAGAAACGCTGTAT. The encoded protein is CASGVHTGGSAETLY. The full CDR3 sequence reads CASGVHTGGSAETLYF.

This clone was detected a few times. Here the gene names and germline are mouse. The observed sequence ends 1 residue before the CDR3 terminus, with the missing tail filled in from the germline J gene. J is TRBJ1-3 and V is TRBV3; 9 bases map to TRBD1. This CDR3 spans 15 amino acids. The germline CDR1 and CDR2 sequences are SNHLY and FYNGKV (reference sequence). Trimming removed 4 bases from V and 2 bases from J; junction bases left unmatched: 3. The CDR3 here is CASSSRQGAGNTLYF. The part of the CDR3 DNA that was read is TGTGCCAGCAGCTCCCGACAGGGGGCTGGAAATACGCTCTAT.

Concerning this clone itself: These gene names are mouse names. The read gets to within 1 residue of the CDR3 end, and the germline J gene fills in the rest. The genes are TRBV4 and TRBJ2-4; TRBD2 matches at 9 bases. This CDR3 has 15 residues. Germline-derived CDR1 and CDR2 are LGHDT and YNNKQL (reference sequence). The V gene end was trimmed by 4 bases and the J gene end by 7 bases; junction bases not matched to a gene: 9. CDR3 protein: CASSSSWGGGDTLYF. The DNA read from the CDR3 is TGTGCCAGCAGCTCGTCATGGGGGGGCGGGGACACCTTGTAC.

This clone was counted between two and nine times. The gene names here belong to mouse. The read comes to an end 1 residue before the CDR3 does, leaving the germline J gene to fill in the end. The chain couples TRBV12-2 to TRBJ2-5; the match to TRBD1 covers 7 bases. The germline gives CDR1 SGHLS, CDR2 HYDKME. CDR3 length equals 14 residues. J gave up 6 bases and V 0 bases, and 5 bases lay outside the gene matches. Incomplete CDR3 DNA: TGTGCCAGCTCTCTCGATACAGGGGTCGACACCCAGTAC. The encoded protein is CASSLDTGVDTQY. The whole CDR3 sequence is CASSLDTGVDTQYF.

A note on this clone: Gene names and germline refer to mouse. The read is 1 residue too short to cover the CDR3 end, so that end is filled in from the germline J gene. V usage is TRBV3 and J usage is TRBJ1-5, with TRBD1 matching over 9 bases. Germline loops: CDR1 SNHLY, CDR2 FYNGKV (reference sequence). The CDR3 runs 17 residues. The V gene end was trimmed by 1 base and the J gene end by 3 bases; junction bases not matched to a gene: 7. Here the CDR3 reads CASSLGGTGYGNQAPLF. The part of the CDR3 DNA that was read is TGTGCCAGCAGCTTAGGAGGGACAGGGTATGGCAACCAGGCTCCGCTT.

In its sample, this clone is medium-sized. Genes and germline are mouse. The read stops 1 residue short of the end of the CDR3; the missing end is completed from the germline J gene. The chain links TRBV17 to TRBJ1-1, with D unresolved. CDR3 length: 14 residues. V dropped 3 bases and J dropped 0 bases, with 8 bases sitting between them. CDR1 and CDR2 (germline): MNHDT, YYDKIL. CDR3 DNA (partial): TGTGCTAGCAGTAGTCGCCAGTCAAACACAGAAGTCTTC. Translated: CASSSRQSNTEVF. The full CDR3 reads CASSSRQSNTEVFF.

Regarding this clone: The genes and germline here are from mouse. The read ends 1 residue before the CDR3 terminus; that terminus is restored from the germline J gene. The rearrangement joins TRBV23 to TRBJ2-2; the table names TRBD1, a call not compared with the DNA. CDR3 length: 15 amino acids. Germline loops: CDR1 KGHTA, CDR2 FQNQQP. The sequenced part of the CDR3 DNA is TGCTCCAGCAGTGGGCAGGGGGCAAACACCGGGCAGCTCTAC. This codes for CSSSGQGANTGQLY. The CDR3, in full, reads CSSSGQGANTGQLYF. The whole variable domain, remainder taken from reference TRBV23 and TRBJ2-2, is DAAVTQKPRYLIKMKGQEAEMKCIPEKGHTAVFWYQQKQSKELKFLIYFQNQQPLDQIDMVKERFSAVCPSSSLCSLGIRTCEAEDSALYLCSSSGQGANTGQLYFGEGSKLTVL.

In the case of this clone: The gene names given are mouse names. The read falls 1 residue short of the CDR3 end, and the missing part is taken from the germline J gene. The chain links TRBV23 to TRBJ2-4; the DNA was not used to check the table's D call, TRBD1. CDR3 length: 14 residues. The germline V gene has CDR1 KGHTA and CDR2 FQNQQP. CDR3 DNA, as far as it was read: TGCTCCAGCAGCCTGGGACAGGGTCAAAACACCTTGTAC. This sequence encodes CSSSLGQGQNTLY. The entire CDR3 protein reads CSSSLGQGQNTLYF.

This clone qualifies as medium-sized. Gene names denote mouse genes. The read ends 1 residue before the CDR3 terminus; that terminus is restored from the germline J gene. V gene TRBV13-1 combines with J gene TRBJ2-3, with 9 bases that match TRBD2. CDR1 is NSHNY, CDR2 SYGAGN, per germline. J lost 4 bases, V lost 7 bases, and 1 base had no gene match. CDR3 length: 12 residues. The part of the CDR3 DNA that was read is TGTGCCAGCGGACTGGGGTCAGAAACGCTGTAT. This gives the protein CASGLGSETLY. The complete CDR3 sequence is CASGLGSETLYF.

Note on this clone: Genes and germline come from the mouse. The read halts 1 residue ahead of the CDR3 end, with the missing end drawn from the germline J gene. V is TRBV13-3 and J is TRBJ2-7, with 8 bases matching TRBD1. In germline, CDR1 is NNHDY, CDR2 SYVADS. The CDR3 covers 13 residues. Trimming took 2 bases from V and 7 from J; bases not matched to a gene: 5. CDR3 DNA, as far as it was read: TGTGCCAGCAGTGAACACAGGGGGGTCGAACAGTAC. Amino acid sequence: CASSEHRGVEQY. The whole CDR3 protein reads CASSEHRGVEQYF.

As to this clone: Germline and genes here are mouse. The read is 1 residue too short to cover the CDR3 end, so that end is filled in from the germline J gene. This chain connects TRBV16 to TRBJ2-2; no definite D call. This CDR3 comprises 14 residues. Germline-derived CDR1 and CDR2 are SGHSA and FRNQAP. V was pared by 1 base and J by 1 base, with 4 bases between. The CDR3 loop is CASSLAENTGQLYF. The covered CDR3 bases are TGTGCAAGCAGCTTAGCTGAAAACACCGGGCAGCTCTAC.

About this clone itself: All gene names here are mouse names. The read halts 1 residue ahead of the CDR3 end, with the missing end drawn from the germline J gene. J is TRBJ1-2 and V is TRBV26; TRBD1 matches 8 bases. V dropped 2 bases and J dropped 2; count of bases not matched to a gene: 1. Germline V gene lookup returns CDR1 KGHPV and CDR2 FQNQEV (reference sequence). The CDR3 runs 14 residues. The CDR3 spells CASSLPGGNSDYTF. Partial CDR3 DNA: TGTGCCAGCAGTCTGCCAGGGGGCAACTCCGACTACACC.

For this clone: Mouse gene names apply. The read ends 1 residue before the CDR3 terminus; that terminus is restored from the germline J gene. The rearrangement uses TRBV31 and TRBJ2-7; tentative D call: TRBD1 (5 bases). From germline, CDR1 is GKSSPN and CDR2 SITVG. With 1 base removed from V and 7 bases from J, the gap between germline ends came to 8 bases. The CDR3 extends over 11 amino acids. CDR3 DNA, as far as it was read: TGTGCCTGGAGTCCCAGGGAGGAACAGTAC. Amino acid sequence: CAWSPREEQY. The full CDR3 protein is CAWSPREEQYF.

The table lists this clone with a few counts. Mouse germline and gene names are used. The missing CDR3 end, 1 residue past where the read stops, is filled in from the germline J gene. The V call is TRBV26, the J call TRBJ2-1; 10 bases agree with TRBD1. Looked up from germline, CDR1 is KGHPV and CDR2 is FQNQEV (reference sequence). The V gene end was trimmed by 4 bases and the J gene end by 6 bases; junction bases not matched to a gene: 3. The CDR3 loop spans 14 amino acids. The sequenced CDR3 bases are TGTGCCAGCAGTCGACAGGGGGCGGTTGCTGAGCAGTTC. This encodes CASSRQGAVAEQF. The whole CDR3 sequence is CASSRQGAVAEQFF.

Remarks on this clone: The genes and germline here are from mouse. The CDR3 end falls 1 residue outside the read, so it is completed with the germline J gene. The chain links TRBV26 to TRBJ1-2; no reliable D call. This CDR3 has 14 residues. Germline assignment: CDR1 KGHPV and CDR2 FQNQEV (reference sequence). V shed 1 base and J shed 4 bases, with 10 bases lying between them. CDR3 region: CASSLLGGSSDYTF. The sequenced part of the CDR3 DNA is TGTGCCAGCAGTCTGTTGGGTGGGAGCTCCGACTACACC.

As concerns this clone: Mismatch with germline at one junction end may stem from a read error. These gene names are mouse names. From the germline J gene comes the end of the CDR3, since the read stops 1 residue before it. This chain connects TRBV3 to TRBJ2-2; D may correspond to TRBD1 or TRBD2 (6 bases each). The CDR3 sequence is 15 residues long. Looked up from germline, CDR1 is SNHLY and CDR2 is FYNGKV (reference sequence). The sequenced part of the CDR3 DNA is TGTGCCAGCAGCTTAGCGGGGGCGGACACCGAGCAGCTCTAC. Amino acid sequence: CASSLAGADTEQLY. The CDR3 in full is CASSLAGADTEQLYF.

Concerning this clone: Gene labels here are mouse ones. The CDR3 goes on 1 residue after the read ends, and that part is filled in from the germline J gene. This rearrangement joins TRBV26 to TRBJ2-4; D assignment may be TRBD1 or TRBD2 (5 bases each). Germline V gives CDR1 KGHPV, CDR2 FQNQEV (reference sequence). The CDR3 has 15 amino acids. Trimming cost V 0 bases and J 3 bases, with 10 bases left between them. Incomplete CDR3 DNA: TGTGCCAGCAGTCTGTCGAGGGGCTGGCAAAACACCTTGTAC. It translates to CASSLSRGWQNTLY. The full CDR3 sequence reads CASSLSRGWQNTLYF.

A remark on this clone: At one end, the junction sequence differs from germline, possibly due to a read error. The gene symbols are mouse symbols. The read ends 1 residue before the CDR3 terminus; that terminus is restored from the germline J gene. The J gene is TRBJ1-2, the V gene TRBV16; D gene ambiguous. Per the germline V gene, CDR1 is SGHSA and CDR2 is FRNQAP. This CDR3 comprises 13 residues. CDR3 bases read: TGTGCCAGCAGTTTAAGTGCAAACTCCGACTACACC. It is translated as CASSLSANSDYT. The CDR3 as a whole reads CASSLSANSDYTF.

This clone was seen a few times. Mouse names are used for the genes. The CDR3 is cut off 1 residue early in the read; its end comes from the germline J gene. V is TRBV12-2 and J is TRBJ1-3, with TRBD1 matching over 12 bases. J lost 2 bases, V lost 4 bases, and 5 bases had no gene match. CDR3 length equals 16 residues. Germline CDR1 SGHLS, CDR2 HYDKME. CDR3 sequence: CASSPGQGAPGNTLYF. CDR3 bases read: TGTGCCAGCTCCCCGGGACAGGGGGCGCCTGGAAATACGCTCTAT.

In regard to this clone: The genes and germline here are from mouse. The CDR3 goes on 1 residue after the read ends, and that part is filled in from the germline J gene. The rearrangement links TRBV16 to TRBJ2-2, with 9 bases that match TRBD1. CDR1 SGHSA and CDR2 FRNQAP come from the germline V gene. J gave up 2 bases and V 5 bases, and 9 bases lay outside the gene matches. The CDR3 contains 17 residues. CDR3 DNA (partial): TGTGCAAGCAGCCCATCCGGGACAGGGAGGAACACCGGGCAGCTCTAC. This sequence encodes CASSPSGTGRNTGQLY. The CDR3 in its entirety is CASSPSGTGRNTGQLYF.

Points on this clone: Gene names are mouse gene names. The read comes to an end 1 residue before the CDR3 does, leaving the germline J gene to fill in the end. The chain links TRBV24 to TRBJ2-2, with 7 bases aligning to TRBD1. Germline-derived CDR1 and CDR2 are KGHTA and FRNEEI. This CDR3 has 15 amino acids. J was trimmed by 3 bases and V by 4 bases; bases with no gene match: 5. The CDR3 DNA, read in part, is TGTGCCAGCAGTCCAACAGGGGCCCACACCGGGCAGCTCTAC. Protein sequence: CASSPTGAHTGQLY. The entire CDR3 sequence reads CASSPTGAHTGQLYF.

A note on this clone: Each gene name is a mouse one. Read coverage stops 1 residue before the CDR3 terminus; the germline J gene supplies the remainder. The chain employs TRBV13-3 and TRBJ2-4; weak D call: TRBD1 (6 bases). Looked up from germline, CDR1 is NNHDY and CDR2 is SYVADS. The CDR3 consists of 13 residues. The V end was cut by 2 bases, the J end by 4 bases, with 8 bases between. Partial CDR3 DNA: TGTGCCAGCAGTGAACGGGACAAAAACACCTTGTAC. This encodes CASSERDKNTLY. The complete CDR3 sequence is CASSERDKNTLYF.

As to this clone: The genes and germline here are from mouse. The read ends 1 residue early relative to the CDR3; the germline J gene fills the gap. The chain joins TRBV3 to TRBJ2-4; tentative D call: TRBD1 (5 bases). With 4 bases removed from V and 4 bases from J, the gap between germline ends came to 9 bases. Germline CDR1 is SNHLY and CDR2 is FYNGKV (reference sequence). The CDR3 is 13 residues long. CDR3 in amino acids: CASSSGQKNTLYF. The sequenced CDR3 bases are TGTGCCAGCAGCTCCGGACAAAAAAACACCTTGTAC.

By its share, this clone is large (0.1 to 1%). All gene names here are mouse names. Read data end 1 residue before the CDR3 end; the end is taken from the germline J gene. The rearrangement links TRBV31 to TRBJ2-5; TRBD2 matches at 10 bases. V lost 2 bases to trimming and J lost 2 bases; unmatched junction nucleotides: 4. Germline CDR1 is GKSSPN and CDR2 is SITVG. CDR3 length equals 15 residues. The CDR3 bases that were read are TGTGCCTGGAGTTCCCGGGACTGGGGCCAAGACACCCAGTAC. This gives the protein CAWSSRDWGQDTQY. The complete CDR3 protein is CAWSSRDWGQDTQYF. Full variable domain (outside the CDR3, taken from reference TRBV31 and TRBJ2-5): AQTIHQWPVAEIKAVGSPLSLGCTIKGKSSPNLYWYWQATGGTLQQLFYSITVGQVESVVQLNLSASRPKDDQFILSTEKLLLSHSGFYLCAWSSRDWGQDTQYFGPGTRLLVL.

A remark on this clone: Germline and genes here are mouse. With the read ending 1 residue before the CDR3 end, the germline J gene is used to fill in that end. The rearrangement uses TRBV26 and TRBJ1-5, with TRBD1 matching over 8 bases. The CDR3 is 14 amino acids. The junction had 8 bases not matched to a gene; V was cut back by 7 bases and J by 6 bases. In germline, CDR1 is KGHPV, CDR2 FQNQEV (reference sequence). This chain's CDR3 is CASTRTGRVQAPLF. The DNA read from the CDR3 is TGTGCCAGCACCCGGACAGGGAGGGTCCAGGCTCCGCTT.